Listed below are T cell receptor beta chains from one sample, sequenced in a study of blood T cells in healthy people across ages. TCRdb re-analysed the 5' RACE reads in MiXCR, keeping a single row per CDR3 protein. The sample lists 1.6 million or so distinct CDR3 sequences, about 32% seen once, with about 11% in the top ten. The sample taken for sequencing was blood. The source of these receptors is a woman aged 25 to 39 in good health. CDR3s include the opening cysteine and the closing phenylalanine or tryptophan. Fields, in order: V gene, clone size, D gene, J gene, CDR3 protein, CDR3 DNA. The D gene is left open where the match is weak. Clone size, where shown, is once, few, many, or a class for clones that have expanded.

TRBV10-3	many	NA	TRBJ2-1	CAISPTRFYNEQFF	TGTGCCATCAGCCCGACTAGATTCTACAATGAGCAGTTCTTC
TRBV11-1	NA	TRBD2	TRBJ2-1	CASSSKRGLSSGIFGDNEQFF	TGTGCCAGCAGCTCGAAACGTGGCTTGTCTAGCGGGATCTTTGGGGACAATGAGCAGTTCTTC
TRBV19	NA	NA	TRBJ2-5	CASSRGPHEETQYF	TGTGCCAGTAGTAGGGGACCTCATGAGGAGACCCAGTACTTC
TRBV4-2	NA	NA	TRBJ1-2	CASSQSDGNYGYTF	TGTGCCAGCAGCCAATCGGACGGTAACTATGGCTACACCTTC
TRBV6-5	NA	NA	TRBJ2-2	CASGDWNTGELFF	TGTGCCAGCGGGGACTGGAACACCGGGGAGCTGTTTTTT
TRBV25-1	NA	NA	TRBJ1-1	CASSGEQGGETEAFF	TGTGCCAGCAGTGGAGAACAGGGTGGGGAGACTGAAGCTTTCTTT
TRBV7-3	NA	NA	TRBJ2-7	CASRFGGGEQYF	TGTGCCAGCAGATTCGGTGGAGGCGAGCAGTACTTC
TRBV5-1	NA	NA	TRBJ2-5	CASSPKGGGGPETQYF	TGCGCCAGCAGTCCAAAGGGAGGTGGGGGGCCAGAGACCCAGTACTTC
TRBV6-1	few	TRBD2	TRBJ2-3	CASRPGLAGADTQYF	TGTGCCAGCAGACCGGGACTAGCGGGAGCAGATACGCAGTATTTT
TRBV20-1	few	TRBD2	TRBJ2-5	CSAQGLAGGVQETQYF	TGCAGTGCTCAGGGACTAGCGGGAGGGGTACAAGAGACCCAGTACTTC
TRBV6-6	many	NA	TRBJ2-5	CASSYSLGTQYF	TGTGCCAGCAGTTACTCGTTGGGGACCCAGTACTTC
TRBV12-3/TRBV12-4	NA	TRBD1	TRBJ1-1	CASSPRDRVDTEAFF	TGTGCCAGCAGTCCAAGAGACAGGGTTGACACTGAAGCTTTCTTT
TRBV6-6	few	NA	TRBJ2-6	CASTLQGRGANVLTF	TGTGCCAGCACGCTACAGGGACGTGGGGCCAACGTCCTGACTTTC
TRBV6-5	few	NA	TRBJ1-1	CASSSTRVFRNTEAFF	TGTGCCAGCAGTTCGACAAGGGTTTTCCGAAACACTGAAGCTTTCTTT
TRBV20-1	NA	TRBD1	TRBJ1-3	CSAQTGTGLNTIYF	TGCAGTGCTCAAACCGGGACAGGCTTAAACACCATATATTTT
TRBV7-8	NA	NA	TRBJ2-7	CASSFGRGANSYEQYF	TGTGCCAGCAGCTTCGGTCGTGGGGCTAACTCCTACGAGCAGTACTTC
TRBV20-1	NA	NA	TRBJ2-3	CSLLNRRDNFGTDTQYF	TGCTCCCTGCTGAACCGGAGAGATAACTTCGGTACAGATACGCAGTATTTT
TRBV5-1	many	TRBD1	TRBJ2-7	CASSRDRGIYEQYF	TGCGCCAGCAGCCGGGACAGGGGAATCTACGAGCAGTACTTC
TRBV20-1	NA	NA	TRBJ2-3	CSARDGSTDTQYF	TGCAGTGCTAGAGATGGGAGCACAGATACGCAGTATTTT
TRBV18	NA	NA	TRBJ1-6	CASSPPPGVNSPLHF	TGTGCCAGCTCACCACCACCTGGGGTTAATTCACCCCTCCACTTT
TRBV12-3/TRBV12-4	few	TRBD1	TRBJ2-1	CASSLGTGVGFF	TGTGCCAGCAGTCTGGGGACAGGGGTGGGGTTCTTC
TRBV28	NA	NA	TRBJ2-7	CASSTSDSYEQYF	TGTGCCAGCAGTACCTCGGACAGCTACGAGCAGTACTTC
TRBV20-1	few	NA	TRBJ2-3	CSRLRNPDTQYF	TGCAGCCGCCTCCGGAACCCAGATACGCAGTATTTT
TRBV12-3/TRBV12-4	many	NA	TRBJ2-7	CASSLGSEQYF	TGTGCCAGCAGTTTAGGGTCCGAGCAGTACTTC
TRBV12-3/TRBV12-4	NA	TRBD1	TRBJ2-2	CASSSGPGTGGANTGELFF	TGTGCCAGCAGTTCAGGTCCCGGGACAGGGGGGGCGAACACCGGGGAGCTGTTTTTT
TRBV27	NA	NA	TRBJ1-1	CASSAAKGRVKTEAFF	TGTGCCAGCAGTGCGGCTAAGGGGCGCGTTAAAACTGAAGCTTTCTTT
TRBV4-1	NA	TRBD1	TRBJ1-4	CASTQRAGGLGHEKLFF	TGCGCCAGCACCCAGAGGGCAGGGGGCCTGGGGCATGAAAAACTGTTTTTT